The 23 T cell receptor beta chains below come from one sample, sequenced in a study of blood T cell repertoires in COVID-19. TCRdb's copy holds only in-frame clones and misses some; the assay was immunoSEQ multiplex PCR. This sample carries a few hundred thousand clones, 80% to 90% of them seen once, and the ten largest clones take about 1%. The specimen was PBMCs or T cells enriched from blood (not recorded which). The receptors were gathered from a man between 18 and 29 years old who had recovered from COVID-19.

V is TRBV29-1 and J is TRBJ2-3, with TRBD2 matching 11 bases. Looked up from germline, CDR1 is SQVTM and CDR2 is ANQGSEA. The junction had 10 bases not matched to a gene; V was cut back by 8 bases and J by 3 bases. The CDR3 length is 15 residues. This chain's CDR3 is CSLKGVAGGTDTQYF. The CDR3 nucleotides read TGCAGCCTGAAGGGAGTAGCGGGGGGGACAGATACGCAGTATTTT.

The CDR3 sequence: CASSPTGLVPSYNEQFF. The CDR3 DNA is TGTGCCAGTAGTCCGACGGGACTAGTCCCCTCCTACAATGAGCAGTTCTTC. V and J are TRBV19 and TRBJ2-1, with 8 bases aligning to TRBD2. V lost 5 bases, J lost 0 bases, and 9 bases stayed unmatched. The CDR3 sequence is 17 residues long. The germline V gene has CDR1 LNHDA and CDR2 SQIVND (reference sequence). Full variable domain (missing parts from reference TRBV19 and TRBJ2-1): DGGITQSPKYLFRKEGQNVTLSCEQNLNHDAMYWYRQDPGQGLRLIYYSQIVNDFQKGDIAEGYSVSREKKESFPLTVTSAQKNPTAFYLCASSPTGLVPSYNEQFFGPGTRLTVL.

This chain connects TRBV28 to TRBJ2-3; 8 bases are a match to TRBD1. V shed 2 bases, J shed 3 bases, and the junction held 1 base outside the gene matches. CDR3 size: 14 residues. Germline V gene data show CDR1 as MDHEN and CDR2 as SYDVKM. Written as DNA, the CDR3 is TGTGCCAGCAGTTTACAGGGGGCGACAGATACGCAGTATTTT. It specifies CASSLQGATDTQYF.

The chain carries TRBV19 and TRBJ1-2, with D unclear. Trimming pared 3 bases from V and 4 bases from J, leaving 9 bases between. The germline V gene encodes CDR1 LNHDA and CDR2 SQIVND (reference sequence). This CDR3 has 13 amino acids. The CDR3 nucleotides read TGTGCCAGTAGTATTTACAGTTCCTATGGCTACACCTTC. Protein: CASSIYSSYGYTF. The full variable domain, rest sourced from reference TRBV19 and TRBJ1-2, is DGGITQSPKYLFRKEGQNVTLSCEQNLNHDAMYWYRQDPGQGLRLIYYSQIVNDFQKGDIAEGYSVSREKKESFPLTVTSAQKNPTAFYLCASSIYSSYGYTFGSGTRLTVV.

This rearrangement joins TRBV27 to TRBJ2-7; 10 nucleotides line up with TRBD2. V lost 4 bases to trimming and J lost 5 bases; unmatched junction nucleotides: 5. This CDR3 is built from 14 residues. CDR1 and CDR2 (germline): MNHEY, SMNVEV (reference sequence). The CDR3 DNA reads TGTGCCAGCAGTTCTAGCGGGAGAGTGAACGAGCAGTACTTC. This codes for CASSSSGRVNEQYF.

The chain links TRBV15 to TRBJ2-6, with TRBD1 matching 8 bases. CDR1 is LNHNV and CDR2 is YYDKDF in the germline V gene (reference sequence). J lost 0 bases, V lost 0 bases, and 16 bases had no gene match. CDR3 size: 22 residues. This CDR3 is CATSRDLGTGQRLNSGANVLTF. In DNA form, the CDR3 reads TGTGCCACCAGCAGAGACCTAGGGACAGGCCAGAGACTTAACTCTGGGGCCAACGTCCTGACTTTC.

V is TRBV11-2 and J is TRBJ2-7; 8 positions match TRBD1. The CDR3 loop spans 15 amino acids. CDR1 SGHAT and CDR2 FQNNGV come from the germline V gene. The J segment lost 0 bases and the V segment lost 3 bases, leaving 4 bases of the junction unmatched. CDR3 nucleotide sequence: TGTGCCAGCAGCTTCTGGCAGGGGGCCTCCTACGAGCAGTACTTC. It is translated as CASSFWQGASYEQYF.

V is TRBV11-3 and J is TRBJ2-2; perhaps TRBD2 as D (6 bases). The CDR3 is 12 residues long. In germline, CDR1 is SGHNT, CDR2 YENEEA. V was clipped by 6 bases and J by 6 bases, with 8 bases between them. In DNA, the CDR3 is TGTGCCAGCAGTACGGGAGCCGGGGAGCTGTTTTTT. Translating it yields CASSTGAGELFF.

The CDR3 loop reads CASSLGTGSAEAFF. In DNA form, the CDR3 reads TGTGCCAGCAGCTTAGGGACAGGGAGTGCTGAAGCTTTCTTT. This chain uses TRBV13 with TRBJ1-1; 7 bases align to TRBD1. CDR1 PRHDT and CDR2 FYEKMQ come from the germline V gene (reference sequence). The CDR3 covers 14 residues. The ends lost 0 bases at V and 6 bases at J; junction bases unmatched: 4.

The genes are TRBV9 and TRBJ1-2, with unresolved D. The CDR3 totals 15 residues. The germline gives CDR1 SGDLS, CDR2 YYNGEE. V was trimmed by 3 bases and J by 4 bases, leaving 16 bases between them. For the CDR3, the DNA is TGTGCCAGCAGCGACGAGTCCTACTTATCCTATGGCTACACCTTC. Its protein product is CASSDESYLSYGYTF.

As regards this clone: In the same sample, other DNA sequences code for this CDR3. The gene calls are TRBV5-1 and TRBJ2-1; 16 bases are shared with TRBD2. The germline V gene has CDR1 SGHRS and CDR2 YFSETQ. The CDR3 runs 17 residues. The V gene end was trimmed by 3 bases and the J gene end by 2 bases; junction bases not matched to a gene: 2. In DNA form, the CDR3 reads TGCGCCAGCAGCTCGGGACTAGCGGGGGGGACCTACAATGAGCAGTTCTTC. As protein: CASSSGLAGGTYNEQFF.

The J gene is TRBJ2-7, the V gene TRBV27; 12 bases are a match to TRBD1. Germline loops: CDR1 MNHEY, CDR2 SMNVEV (reference sequence). This CDR3 contains 16 residues. The V and J ends lost 6 bases and 2 bases, in that order; junction bases with no gene match: 8. CDR3 nucleotides: TGTGCCAGCAGATACATTGGGACAGGGGGCACCTACGAGCAGTACTTC. It encodes CASRYIGTGGTYEQYF.

V gene TRBV5-4 combines with J gene TRBJ2-4; D may be TRBD1 (5 bases). This CDR3 has 17 residues. V lost 4 bases to trimming and J lost 0 bases, with 17 bases between them. CDR1 and CDR2 from the germline V gene are SGHNT and YYREEE (reference sequence). The CDR3 protein is CASSPRQTSLAKNIQYF. The CDR3 DNA reads as TGTGCCAGCAGCCCACGACAGACCTCCCTAGCCAAAAACATTCAGTACTTC.

The V gene is TRBV7-2, the J gene TRBJ1-1; D is possibly TRBD1 (6 bases). Germline assignment: CDR1 SGHTA and CDR2 FQGNSA. V lost 5 bases and J lost 7, with 17 bases in between. CDR3 length equals 14 residues. The CDR3 sequence is CASSPHSTGFEAFF. CDR3 nucleotides: TGTGCCAGCAGCCCCCACTCAACAGGGTTTGAAGCTTTCTTT. Full variable domain (rest looked up from reference TRBV7-2 and TRBJ1-1): GAGVSQSPSNKVTEKGKDVELRCDPISGHTALYWYRQSLGQGLEFLIYFQGNSAPDKSGLPSDRFSAERTGGSVSTLTIQRTQQEDSAVYLCASSPHSTGFEAFFGQGTRLTVV.

The rearrangement joins TRBV9 to TRBJ1-1, with a weak D call TRBD1 (5 bases). Trimming removed 1 base from V and 7 bases from J, with 14 bases in between. This CDR3 is 14 amino acids long. Germline lookup yields CDR1 SGDLS and CDR2 YYNGEE. The DNA of the CDR3 is TGTGCCAGCAGCGTAAGTAGACAGTCGTTTGAAGCTTTCTTT. It translates to CASSVSRQSFEAFF.

The chain couples TRBV18 to TRBJ2-7; D might be TRBD1 (6 bases). Trimming took off 0 bases at V and 4 bases at J, with 19 bases between the two ends. CDR3 length: 17 residues. Germline CDR1 reads KGHSH; CDR2 reads LQKENI. The CDR3 DNA follows: TGTGCCAGCTCACCACCAAGTAGGACAGATCCTCTATACGAGCAGTACTTC. This translates into CASSPPSRTDPLYEQYF.

This chain uses TRBV19 with TRBJ1-5; D is undetermined. The CDR3 contains 15 residues. V was clipped by 4 bases and J by 5 bases, with 15 bases between them. Germline-derived CDR1 and CDR2 are LNHDA and SQIVND (reference sequence). CDR3 residues: CASSTVFSAHQPQHF. CDR3 bases: TGTGCCAGTAGTACCGTTTTTAGCGCCCATCAGCCCCAGCATTTT.

The V gene is TRBV11-2, the J gene TRBJ2-1; TRBD1 is a possible D gene (5 bases). There are 16 residues in the CDR3. CDR1 and CDR2 (germline): SGHAT, FQNNGV. V was pared by 5 bases and J by 0 bases, with 14 bases between. The CDR3: CASSDKTGSSYNEQFF. The CDR3 region has the DNA TGTGCCAGCAGCGACAAAACAGGCAGCTCCTACAATGAGCAGTTCTTC.

The chain couples TRBV7-6 to TRBJ2-2; 7 nucleotides match TRBD2. CDR3 length: 16 residues. V lost 5 bases to trimming and J lost 2 bases; unmatched junction nucleotides: 8. The germline V gene encodes CDR1 SGHVS and CDR2 FNYEAQ. In nucleotides, the CDR3 is TGTGCCAGCAGCCCCGGGACTACACTAAACACCGGGGAGCTGTTTTTT. Translation gives CASSPGTTLNTGELFF.

This chain joins TRBV7-9 and TRBJ1-2; TRBD1 is a possible D gene (5 bases). The CDR3 runs to 15 residues. Germline assignment: CDR1 SEHNR and CDR2 FQNEAQ (reference sequence). Trimming took off 4 bases at V and 1 base at J, with 13 bases between the two ends. The CDR3: CASSSRQPLNYGYTF. CDR3 coding DNA: TGTGCCAGCAGCTCCCGACAGCCTCTTAACTATGGCTACACCTTC.

The chain links TRBV6-5 to TRBJ1-2, with 7 positions matching TRBD1. The CDR3 length is 13 residues. Per germline, CDR1 MNHEY and CDR2 SVGAGI. After removal of 10 bases from V and 6 bases from J, the junction contained 11 bases not matched to a gene. The CDR3 DNA sequence: TGTGCCACACGTGACAGGGTAGAAGATGGCTACACCTTC. Its translation: CATRDRVEDGYTF.

The V call is TRBV6-5, the J call TRBJ2-7; TRBD1 matches at 10 bases. The CDR3 spans 14 residues. The V gene's germline CDR1 is MNHEY and CDR2 SVGAGI. Trimming removed 8 bases from V and 7 bases from J; junction bases left unmatched: 11. The CDR3 sequence: CASGGGTGDKEQYF. The CDR3 bases are TGTGCCAGCGGGGGCGGGACAGGGGATAAAGAGCAGTACTTC.

This clone was detected only once. The CDR3, as DNA: TGTGCCAGCCAGCGGAACACTGAAGCTTTCTTT. It specifies CASQRNTEAFF. V gene TRBV25-1 combines with J gene TRBJ1-1; D not resolved. With 8 bases removed from V and 1 base from J, the gap between germline ends came to 5 bases. From germline, CDR1 is MGHDK and CDR2 SYGVNS. The CDR3 consists of 11 residues.